This T cell receptor beta chain comes out of a study of T cell repertoires in cytomegalovirus infection. Study overall: Matching HLA type and CMV infection were both indicated by public TCR beta signatures.

Study-wide results and caveats: Dominant in the ex vivo response were TCR beta clonotypes restricted by HLA-C and specific for CMV.

TCRdb re-analysed the reads in MiXCR, keeping a single row per CDR3 protein. The table has around 570,000 distinct CDR3 sequences, 40% seen once. This clonotype was found a few times. Its antigen remains unidentified. The V gene end was trimmed by 0 bases and the J gene end by 7 bases; junction bases not matched to a gene: 6. The CDR3 contains 15 residues. Per germline, CDR1 SGHDN and CDR2 FVKESK. V is TRBV14 and J is TRBJ2-1; TRBD2 aligns across 7 bases. The input for sequencing was cultured PBMCs, taken from culture after CMV antigen stimulation. The sequence was obtained from a human donor in good health (CMV status not recorded). Some clones in this sample may be carry-over from other donors' samples. This CDR3 reads CASSQDTGGANEQFF. The CDR3 nucleotides read TGTGCCAGCAGCCAAGATACGGGAGGTGCGAATGAGCAGTTCTTC.